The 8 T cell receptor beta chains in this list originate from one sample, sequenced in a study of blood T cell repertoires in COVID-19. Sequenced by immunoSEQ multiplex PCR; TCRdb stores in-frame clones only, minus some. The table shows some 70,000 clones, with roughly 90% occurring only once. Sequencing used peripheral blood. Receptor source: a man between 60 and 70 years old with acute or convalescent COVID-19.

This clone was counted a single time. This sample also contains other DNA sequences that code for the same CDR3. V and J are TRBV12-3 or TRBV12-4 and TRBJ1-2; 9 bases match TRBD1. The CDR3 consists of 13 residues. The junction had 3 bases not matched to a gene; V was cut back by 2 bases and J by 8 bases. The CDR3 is CASSLTGGGGYTF. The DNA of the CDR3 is TGTGCCAGCAGTTTAACAGGGGGCGGCGGCTACACCTTC.

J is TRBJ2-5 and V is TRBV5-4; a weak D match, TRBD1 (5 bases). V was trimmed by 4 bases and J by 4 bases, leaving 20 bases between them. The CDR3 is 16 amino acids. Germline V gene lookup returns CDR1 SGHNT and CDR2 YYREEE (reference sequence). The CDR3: CASSTDPDNPLETQYF. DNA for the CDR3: TGTGCCAGCAGCACGGATCCGGACAACCCACTAGAGACCCAGTACTTC. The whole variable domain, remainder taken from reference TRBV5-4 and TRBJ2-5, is ETGVTQSPTHLIKTRGQQVTLRCSSQSGHNTVSWYQQALGQGPQFIFQYYREEENGRGNFPPRFSGLQFPNYSSELNVNALELDDSALYLCASSTDPDNPLETQYFGPGTRLLVL.

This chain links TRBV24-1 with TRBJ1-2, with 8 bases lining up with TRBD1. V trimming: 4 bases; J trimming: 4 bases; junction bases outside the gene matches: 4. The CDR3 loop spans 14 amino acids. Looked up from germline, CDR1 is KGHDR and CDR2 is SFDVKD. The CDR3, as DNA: TGTGCCACCAGTGAACCGGGACAGGTCTATGGCTACACCTTC. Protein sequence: CATSEPGQVYGYTF.

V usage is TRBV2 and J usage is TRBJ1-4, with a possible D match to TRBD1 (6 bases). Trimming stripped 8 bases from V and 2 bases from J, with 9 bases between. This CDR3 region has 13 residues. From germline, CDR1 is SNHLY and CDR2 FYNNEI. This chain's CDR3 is CASLRGTNEKLFF. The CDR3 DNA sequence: TGTGCCAGCTTGAGGGGGACTAATGAAAAACTGTTTTTT.

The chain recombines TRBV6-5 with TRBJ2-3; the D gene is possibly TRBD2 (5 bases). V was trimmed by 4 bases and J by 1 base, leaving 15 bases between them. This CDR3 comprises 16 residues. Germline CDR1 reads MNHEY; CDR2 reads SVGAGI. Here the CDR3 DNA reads TGTGCCAGCAGTTCTACCGGCGGGTTAGGCACAGATACGCAGTATTTT. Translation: CASSSTGGLGTDTQYF.

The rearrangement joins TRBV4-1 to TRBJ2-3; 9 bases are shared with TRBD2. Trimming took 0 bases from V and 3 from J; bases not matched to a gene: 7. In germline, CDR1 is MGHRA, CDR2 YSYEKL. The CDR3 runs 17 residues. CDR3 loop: CASSQDMREGPTDTQYF. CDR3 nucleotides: TGCGCCAGCAGCCAAGATATGCGGGAGGGCCCGACAGATACGCAGTATTTT.

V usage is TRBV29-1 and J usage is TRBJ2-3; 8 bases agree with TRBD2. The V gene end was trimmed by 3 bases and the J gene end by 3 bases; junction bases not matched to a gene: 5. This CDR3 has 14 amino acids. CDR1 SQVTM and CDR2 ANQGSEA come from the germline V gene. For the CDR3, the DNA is TGCAGCGTTGATACTAGCGGAGTGACAGATACGCAGTATTTT. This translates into CSVDTSGVTDTQYF.

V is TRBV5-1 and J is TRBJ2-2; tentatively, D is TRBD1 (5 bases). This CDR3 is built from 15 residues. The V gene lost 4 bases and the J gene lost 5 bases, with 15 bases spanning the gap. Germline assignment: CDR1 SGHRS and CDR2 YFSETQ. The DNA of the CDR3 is TGCGCCAGCAGCACGGACACGCCGCGGACCGGGGAGCTGTTTTTT. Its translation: CASSTDTPRTGELFF. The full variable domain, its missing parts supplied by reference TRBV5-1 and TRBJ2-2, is KAGVTQTPRYLIKTRGQQVTLSCSPISGHRSVSWYQQTPGQGLQFLFEYFSETQRNKGNFPGRFSGRQFSNSRSEMNVSTLELGDSALYLCASSTDTPRTGELFFGEGSRLTVL.